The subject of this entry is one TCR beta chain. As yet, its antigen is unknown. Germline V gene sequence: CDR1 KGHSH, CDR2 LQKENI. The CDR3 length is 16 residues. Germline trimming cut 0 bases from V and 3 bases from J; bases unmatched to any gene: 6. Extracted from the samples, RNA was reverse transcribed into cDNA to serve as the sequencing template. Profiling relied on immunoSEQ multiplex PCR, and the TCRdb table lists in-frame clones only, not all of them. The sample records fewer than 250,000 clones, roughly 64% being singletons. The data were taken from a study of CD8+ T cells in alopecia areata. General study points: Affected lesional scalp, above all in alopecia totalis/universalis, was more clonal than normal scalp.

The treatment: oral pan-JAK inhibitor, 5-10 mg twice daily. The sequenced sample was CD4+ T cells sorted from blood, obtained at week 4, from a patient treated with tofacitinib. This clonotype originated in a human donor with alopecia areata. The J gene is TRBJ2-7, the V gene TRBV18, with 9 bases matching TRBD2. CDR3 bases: TGTGCCAGCTCACCACCGGGGACTAGCCGGCTCTACGAGCAGTACTTC. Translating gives CASSPPGTSRLYEQYF. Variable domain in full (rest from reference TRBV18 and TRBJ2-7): NAGVMQNPRHLVRRRGQEARLRCSPMKGHSHVYWYRQLPEEGLKFMVYLQKENIIDESGMPKERFSAEFPKEGPSILRIQQVVRGDSAAYFCASSPPGTSRLYEQYFGPGTRLTVT.